This TCR beta chain was identified during a study of cytomegalovirus exposure and HLA in healthy donors. 60 Vbeta and 13 Jbeta primers were used in PCR. Generated by immunoSEQ multiplex PCR, the TCRdb table keeps only in-frame clones and is missing some. The sample lists about 160,000 clones; around four fifths were seen once. The CDR3 is 16 amino acids. CDR1 is GTSNPN, CDR2 SVGIG, per germline (reference sequence). The V segment lost 5 bases and the J segment 4 bases; nucleotides outside the gene matches: 16. Source material: PBMCs. This TCR was sampled from a man aged 18 to 30 in good health and CMV-seropositive. The chain uses TRBV30 and TRBJ1-2, with 7 positions matching TRBD1. As DNA, the CDR3 is TGTGCCTGGCGACCGTTGGGACAGCCAACTGCCTATGGCTACACCTTC. Its protein product is CAWRPLGQPTAYGYTF.